The rows below give T cell receptor beta chains drawn from one sample of a study of shared clonotypes between healthy human individuals. Sequenced by immunoSEQ multiplex PCR; TCRdb stores in-frame clones only, minus some. The sample includes 300,000 to 400,000 clones, approximately 74% of them seen just once. Sequenced material: memory CD4+ T cells sorted from blood. The receptor source for this set is a man in his thirties or forties in good health. The CDR3 runs from the conserved cysteine through the conserved F or W. The D gene is left open where the match is weak. Only some rows state a clone size, as once, few, many or a class for expanded clones.

D gene	V gene	clone size	J gene	CDR3 protein	CDR3 DNA
NA	TRBV5-4	NA	TRBJ2-7	CASSFDRYREQYF	TGTGCCAGCAGCTTCGACAGGTATCGCGAGCAGTACTTC
TRBD1	TRBV10-1	NA	TRBJ2-1	CASSEADGQGSNEQFF	TGCGCCAGCAGTGAGGCAGACGGACAGGGCAGTAATGAGCAGTTCTTC
NA	TRBV7-2	NA	TRBJ2-5	CASSRTAQETQYF	TGTGCCAGCAGCCGGACAGCCCAAGAGACCCAGTACTTC
NA	TRBV28	NA	TRBJ2-5	CASSLVRGGQETQYF	TGTGCCAGCAGTTTAGTGCGAGGGGGGCAAGAGACCCAGTACTTC
NA	TRBV18	NA	TRBJ2-7	CASSLLNFYEQYF	TGTGCCAGCTCATTGCTCAACTTTTACGAGCAGTACTTC
TRBD2	TRBV9	NA	TRBJ2-1	CASSVSGSSYNEQFF	TGTGCCAGCAGCGTTAGCGGGAGTTCTTACAATGAGCAGTTCTTC
NA	TRBV5-1	few	TRBJ2-2	CASSLSLGRVIGRTGELFF	TGCGCCAGCAGCTTATCCCTGGGAAGGGTGATCGGGCGGACCGGGGAGCTGTTTTTT
NA	TRBV5-1	NA	TRBJ2-5	CASSFWQAQETQYF	TGCGCCAGCAGCTTTTGGCAGGCCCAAGAGACCCAGTACTTC
NA	TRBV7-7	NA	TRBJ2-2	CASSLIGGPNTGELFF	TGTGCCAGCAGCTTAATTGGCGGACCTAACACCGGGGAGCTGTTTTTT
NA	TRBV30	NA	TRBJ2-7	CAWSRGPGRQTLSYEQYF	TGTGCCTGGAGTCGTGGGCCGGGCAGACAGACTCTTTCCTACGAGCAGTACTTC
TRBD1	TRBV18	NA	TRBJ2-7	CASSRTGGNEQYF	TGTGCCAGCTCAAGGACAGGGGGCAACGAGCAGTACTTC